This record covers a single T cell receptor beta chain. It was with 60 Vbeta and 13 Jbeta primers that the PCR ran. Profiled with immunoSEQ multiplex PCR; TCRdb holds only in-frame clones, not every one. The data show hundreds of thousands of clones, about 66% seen once. This sample is drawn from a study of cytomegalovirus exposure and HLA in healthy donors. V was shortened by 2 bases and J by 2 bases, with 7 bases between the two germline ends. Germline V lookup: CDR1 KGHSH, CDR2 LQKENI. The CDR3 is 13 residues long. This chain uses TRBV18 with TRBJ2-7; D is perhaps TRBD1 (5 bases). The sequenced sample consisted of PBMCs. This TCR was recovered from a female donor in good health and CMV-seronegative. CDR3 loop: CASSPIGAYEQYF. The CDR3 bases are TGTGCCAGCTCACCAATAGGGGCCTACGAGCAGTACTTC.